This T cell receptor (beta chain) was identified during a study of blood T cell repertoires in COVID-19. Study in general: Samples representing acute and convalescent COVID-19 were sourced from the United States, Italy and Spain. Sample material is recorded as cDNA or gDNA derived from T cells, B-cell-depleted T cells, or PBMCs.

Per the study methods: Estimates of nucleated cell counts were drawn from the amplification of reference gene primers. TCRdb's table, derived via immunoSEQ multiplex PCR, lists solely in-frame clones and lacks some. That table supplies the V and J calls and clone size; D and trimming were determined from the DNA. The sample gives 250,000 or so clones, around 87% of which show up once; roughly 5.6% is in the top ten. This clone was observed a single time. Germline values: CDR1 SGHDT, CDR2 YYEEEE. The CDR3 totals 14 residues. Trimming cost V 3 bases and J 8 bases, with 15 bases left between them. Seattle enrolled patients during active infection and tracked them longitudinally.

The genes are TRBV5-6 and TRBJ2-4; D may be TRBD2 (6 bases). The sequenced sample was peripheral blood. The receptor's source is a woman aged 60-75 years with COVID-19, enrolled during active disease. The CDR3 sequence: CASSYRSGGDIQYF. Here the CDR3 DNA reads TGTGCCAGCAGCTACCGATCCGGAGGGGACATTCAGTACTTC.